These 21 T cell receptor beta chains came from one sample sequenced in a study of early T cells in non-severe SARS-CoV-2 infection. TCRdb recomputed calls from the 5' RACE reads with MiXCR, one row per CDR3 protein. Here the sample spans 80,000 to 95,000 distinct CDR3 sequences, 14% being singletons. The sequenced sample consisted of whole blood. These receptors were collected from an adult who was a healthcare worker with PCR-confirmed SARS-CoV-2 infection or an uninfected control (not recorded which).

On this clonotype itself: This could be a read error, since a much larger clone is one nucleotide away. It is likely a read error, because the conserved phenylalanine at the end of the CDR3 is missing. The chain recombines TRBV29-1 with TRBJ1-1; possibly TRBD1 for D (6 bases). The germline V gene has CDR1 SQVTM and CDR2 ANQGSEA. The CDR3 loop spans 17 amino acids. Trimming took off 4 bases at V and 1 base at J, with 22 bases between the two ends. The CDR3 loop is CSVAAGVGTRGNTEAFL. The CDR3 DNA is TGCAGCGTTGCCGCCGGAGTAGGTACCAGGGGGAACACTGAAGCTTTCCTT.

V is TRBV20-1 and J is TRBJ2-1, with a tentative D call TRBD2 (6 bases). The CDR3 loop spans 18 amino acids. Germline V gene lookup returns CDR1 DFQATT and CDR2 SNEGSKA (reference sequence). Deletions cut 0 bases from V and 5 bases from J, with 23 bases between. The DNA for the CDR3 is TGCAGTGCTAGAGATCCCTTCTCAGGGAGGAGCTTCAACAATGAGCAGTTCTTC. Protein: CSARDPFSGRSFNNEQFF.

This clonotype was detected many times. The chain uses TRBV30 and TRBJ2-7; a possible D gene is TRBD1 (6 bases). The CDR3 is 12 residues long. Germline assignment: CDR1 GTSNPN and CDR2 SVGIG (reference sequence). The V end lost 3 bases, the J end lost 5 bases, and 11 bases lay between the germline ends. The CDR3 loop reads CAWSRQVDEQYF. The CDR3 DNA reads as TGTGCCTGGAGCCGACAGGTTGACGAGCAGTACTTC.

J is TRBJ2-1 and V is TRBV5-4, with D possibly TRBD1 on 6 matching bases. This CDR3 spans 15 amino acids. Trimming stripped 2 bases from V and 6 bases from J, with 15 bases between. Per the germline V gene, CDR1 is SGHNT and CDR2 is YYREEE (reference sequence). The CDR3: CASSLGQGRVNEQFF. The DNA for the CDR3 is TGTGCCAGCAGCTTAGGGCAGGGGCGGGTCAATGAGCAGTTCTTC.

The V call is TRBV19, the J call TRBJ1-4; D ambiguous. V shed 5 bases and J shed 4 bases, with 2 bases lying between them. Germline V gene sequence: CDR1 LNHDA, CDR2 SQIVND (reference sequence). This CDR3 is 11 amino acids long. The CDR3 sequence: CASSFNEKLFF. The CDR3 DNA follows: TGTGCCAGTAGTTTTAATGAAAAACTGTTTTTT.

V usage is TRBV2 and J usage is TRBJ1-5, with D perhaps TRBD1 (5 bases). CDR3 size: 14 residues. V lost 8 bases to trimming and J lost 1 base, with 12 bases between them. Germline CDR1 reads SNHLY; CDR2 reads FYNNEI. The CDR3 spells CASWGDGSNQPQHF. The CDR3 DNA sequence: TGTGCCAGCTGGGGGGACGGCAGCAATCAGCCCCAGCATTTT.

A few counts support this clonotype. This rearrangement joins TRBV18 to TRBJ2-5; D remains unclear. In germline, CDR1 is KGHSH, CDR2 LQKENI. This CDR3 comprises 13 residues. Trimming took off 4 bases at V and 3 bases at J, with 9 bases between the two ends. The CDR3 reads CASSRNSEETQYF. CDR3 coding DNA: TGTGCCAGCTCACGGAACAGCGAAGAGACCCAGTACTTC.

This clonotype occurred a few times. The chain joins TRBV6-2 or TRBV6-3 to TRBJ1-6; 7 positions match TRBD1. Germline V lookup: CDR1 MNHEY, CDR2 SVGEGT. CDR3 size: 15 residues. V lost 2 bases, J lost 7 bases, and 5 bases stayed unmatched. This chain's CDR3 is CASSYRQGENSPLHF. The CDR3 DNA sequence: TGTGCCAGCAGTTACCGACAGGGAGAAAATTCACCCCTCCACTTT.

A few counts support this clonotype. The V call is TRBV29-1, the J call TRBJ2-1; D remains ambiguous. Trimming removed 4 bases at V and 4 bases at J, with 8 bases between. CDR3 length: 12 amino acids. CDR1 and CDR2 from the germline V gene are SQVTM and ANQGSEA. The CDR3 here is CSVAGSYNEQFF. The CDR3 DNA reads TGCAGCGTTGCTGGAAGTTACAATGAGCAGTTCTTC.

The chain joins TRBV5-1 to TRBJ2-4; D is possibly TRBD2 (5 bases). V dropped 0 bases and J dropped 8 bases, with 9 bases sitting between them. Germline V gives CDR1 SGHRS, CDR2 YFSETQ. The CDR3 extends over 13 amino acids. The CDR3 coding sequence is TGCGCCAGCAGCTTGGGTTTCGGGGACATTCAGTACTTC. This gives the protein CASSLGFGDIQYF.

The V gene is TRBV10-3, the J gene TRBJ2-3; D is undetermined. Between the trimmed V and J ends, which lost 7 bases and 5 bases, there was a span of 10 bases. This CDR3 is 12 amino acids long. Germline values: CDR1 ENHRY, CDR2 SYGVKD. This CDR3 reads CAIMTDIDTQYF. For the CDR3, the DNA is TGTGCCATCATGACTGATATAGATACGCAGTATTTT.

This clonotype came up once. The rearrangement joins TRBV10-3 to TRBJ2-2; tentative D call: TRBD2 (7 bases). Trimming took 8 bases from V and 6 from J, leaving 10 bases between them. This CDR3 has 12 residues. Germline V gene lookup returns CDR1 ENHRY and CDR2 SYGVKD. CDR3 sequence reads: CAIAGAAGELFF. As DNA, the CDR3 is TGTGCCATCGCGGGGGCGGCCGGGGAGCTGTTTTTT.

The chain combines TRBV29-1 with TRBJ2-1, with 7 bases that match TRBD1. This CDR3 region has 9 residues. With V trimmed by 7 bases and J by 10 bases, 1 base remained unmatched. Germline V gives CDR1 SQVTM, CDR2 ANQGSEA. CDR3 in DNA: TGCAGCGGGGGACAGGAGCAGTTCTTC. Translating it yields CSGGQEQFF.

The chain joins TRBV4-3 to TRBJ2-3, with 8 bases that match TRBD1. This CDR3 has 15 residues. V lost 4 bases, J lost 2 bases, and 5 bases stayed unmatched. CDR1 LGHNA and CDR2 YSLEER come from the germline V gene. The CDR3 DNA reads as TGCGCCAGCAGCCTCTCGACAGGGGCCACAGATACGCAGTATTTT. Its protein is CASSLSTGATDTQYF.

This clonotype was detected a few times. J is TRBJ2-6 and V is TRBV12-3 or TRBV12-4, with D unresolved. The CDR3 is made up of 15 amino acids. The V and J ends lost 1 base and 2 bases respectively, with 6 bases between them. The CDR3 bases are TGTGCCAGCAGTTTAGGGCTTACTGGGGCCAACGTCCTGACTTTC. Translating gives CASSLGLTGANVLTF.

This clonotype ranks as medium-sized. V usage is TRBV10-2 and J usage is TRBJ2-7; D gene uncertain. This CDR3 comprises 11 residues. Trimming cost V 8 bases and J 4 bases, with 9 bases left between them. In germline, CDR1 is WSHSY, CDR2 SAAADI. Here the CDR3 reads CASGIRYEQYF. The CDR3 DNA reads as TGCGCCAGCGGGATTAGATACGAGCAGTACTTC.

The chain employs TRBV7-6 and TRBJ2-7; D call uncertain. The CDR3 runs to 16 residues. Germline lookup yields CDR1 SGHVS and CDR2 FNYEAQ. Between the trimmed V and J ends, which lost 1 base and 1 base, there was a span of 14 bases. This CDR3 is CASSLVDVPVSYEQYF. The CDR3, as DNA: TGTGCCAGCAGCTTAGTGGATGTGCCCGTATCCTACGAGCAGTACTTC.

In DNA, the CDR3 is TGCGCCAGCAGTCAATCAGGGGGTCGAGAGACCCAGTACTTC. Its protein product is CASSQSGGRETQYF. The genes are TRBV23-1 and TRBJ2-5, with TRBD1 as a possible D gene (6 bases). TRBV23-1 qualifies as an ORF whose function is uncertain. CDR3 size: 14 residues. Deletions cut 0 bases from V and 4 bases from J, with 9 bases between.

This clonotype was seen many times. The V and J genes are TRBV11-3 and TRBJ2-1, with D perhaps TRBD2 (5 bases). The CDR3 has 16 residues. Looked up from germline, CDR1 is SGHNT and CDR2 is YENEEA. V lost 4 bases and J 9 bases, leaving 22 bases between the germline ends. CDR3 DNA: TGTGCCAGCAGCTCACGAGTCCTGTTCGGGGATCCTGAGCAGTTCTTC. It codes for CASSSRVLFGDPEQFF.

This clonotype occurred a few times. This rearrangement joins TRBV10-1 to TRBJ1-1; D gene unclear. The V gene's germline CDR1 is WNHNN and CDR2 SYGVQD (reference sequence). Trimming shortened V by 7 bases and J by 5 bases, and 20 bases separated the two germline ends. The CDR3 has 15 amino acids. The CDR3 loop is CASISPLQGGTEAFF. Here the CDR3 DNA reads TGCGCCAGCATTTCTCCCTTACAAGGTGGGACTGAAGCTTTCTTT.

This chain connects TRBV5-1 to TRBJ2-1; D possibly corresponds to TRBD1 (5 bases). The CDR3 extends over 13 amino acids. Trimming removed 2 bases from V and 4 bases from J, with 7 bases in between. CDR1 and CDR2 (germline): SGHRS, YFSETQ. Written as DNA, the CDR3 is TGCGCCAGCAGCTTAAGGGGTTACAATGAGCAGTTCTTC. Amino acids: CASSLRGYNEQFF. Filled out from reference TRBV5-1 and TRBJ2-1, the complete variable domain reads KAGVTQTPRYLIKTRGQQVTLSCSPISGHRSVSWYQQTPGQGLQFLFEYFSETQRNKGNFPGRFSGRQFSNSRSEMNVSTLELGDSALYLCASSLRGYNEQFFGPGTRLTVL.